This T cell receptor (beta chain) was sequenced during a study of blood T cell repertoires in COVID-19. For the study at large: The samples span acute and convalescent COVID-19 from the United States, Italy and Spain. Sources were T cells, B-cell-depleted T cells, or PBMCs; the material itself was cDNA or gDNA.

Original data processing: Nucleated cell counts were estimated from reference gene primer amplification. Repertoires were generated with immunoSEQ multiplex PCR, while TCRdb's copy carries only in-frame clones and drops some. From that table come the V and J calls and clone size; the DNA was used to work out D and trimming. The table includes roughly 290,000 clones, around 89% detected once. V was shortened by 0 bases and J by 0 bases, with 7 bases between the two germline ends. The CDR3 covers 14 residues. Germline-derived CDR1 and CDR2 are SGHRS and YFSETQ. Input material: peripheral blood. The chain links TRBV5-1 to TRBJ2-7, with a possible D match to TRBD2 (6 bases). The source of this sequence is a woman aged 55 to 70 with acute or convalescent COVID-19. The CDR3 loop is CASSLERASYEQYF. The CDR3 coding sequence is TGCGCCAGCAGCTTGGAGCGGGCCTCCTACGAGCAGTACTTC.